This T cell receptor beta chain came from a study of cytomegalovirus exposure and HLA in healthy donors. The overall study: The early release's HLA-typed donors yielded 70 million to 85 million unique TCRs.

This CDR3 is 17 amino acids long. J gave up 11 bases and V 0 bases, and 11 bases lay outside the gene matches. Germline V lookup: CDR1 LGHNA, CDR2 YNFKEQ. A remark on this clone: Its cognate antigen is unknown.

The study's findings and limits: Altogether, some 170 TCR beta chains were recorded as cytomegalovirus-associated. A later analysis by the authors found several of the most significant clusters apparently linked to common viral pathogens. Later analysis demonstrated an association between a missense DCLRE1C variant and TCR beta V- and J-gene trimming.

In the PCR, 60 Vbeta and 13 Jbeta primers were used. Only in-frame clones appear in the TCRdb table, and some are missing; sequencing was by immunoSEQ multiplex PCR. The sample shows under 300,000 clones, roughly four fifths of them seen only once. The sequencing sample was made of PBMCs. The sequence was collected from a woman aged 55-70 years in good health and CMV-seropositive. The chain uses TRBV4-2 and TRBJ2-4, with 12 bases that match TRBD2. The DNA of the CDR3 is TGTGCCAGCAGCCAAGAACTACTAGCGGGAGGCTTTGGGTTTCAGTACTTC. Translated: CASSQELLAGGFGFQYF.